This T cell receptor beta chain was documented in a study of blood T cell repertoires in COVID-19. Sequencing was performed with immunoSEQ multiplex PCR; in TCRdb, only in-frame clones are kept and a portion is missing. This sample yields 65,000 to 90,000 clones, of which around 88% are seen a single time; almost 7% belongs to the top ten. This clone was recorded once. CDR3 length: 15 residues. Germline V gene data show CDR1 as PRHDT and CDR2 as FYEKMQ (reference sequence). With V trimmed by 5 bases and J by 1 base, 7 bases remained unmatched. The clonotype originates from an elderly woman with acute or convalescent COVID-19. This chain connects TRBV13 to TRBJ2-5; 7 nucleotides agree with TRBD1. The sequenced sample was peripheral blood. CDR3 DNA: TGTGCCAGCAGCCCTACCGGGACAGCCCAAGAGACCCAGTACTTC. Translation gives CASSPTGTAQETQYF.